The sequence of this TCR beta chain was determined in a study of T cells expressing NK-cell markers. At the level of the study: The authors sequenced eight donors, of whom seven were HCMV-seropositive and one was seronegative. Study-level results: Topping the CD3+CD56-NKG2C+ fraction as well were these clonotypes, in a handful of donors. In five or six donors, dominant CD3+CD56+NKG2C+ clonotypes ranked among the top 10 CD8+ clonotypes.

The CDR3 contains 14 residues. The germline V gene encodes CDR1 KGHSH and CDR2 LQKENI. TCRdb processed the 5' RACE reads again and assigns one entry to each CDR3 protein, with no DNA. The sample spans about 260,000 distinct CDR3 sequences; the ten largest clones claim 4% to 5%. As to this clonotype: What it binds is not known.

Material: blood T cells: a sorted CD56 or NKG2C T cell subset, CD4+ or CD8+ T cells, or bulk PBMC T cells (not recorded which). The chain recombines TRBV18 with TRBJ1-5. The TCR originated in a woman between 18 and 70 years old in good health. The CDR3 is CASSPTHSNQPQHF.